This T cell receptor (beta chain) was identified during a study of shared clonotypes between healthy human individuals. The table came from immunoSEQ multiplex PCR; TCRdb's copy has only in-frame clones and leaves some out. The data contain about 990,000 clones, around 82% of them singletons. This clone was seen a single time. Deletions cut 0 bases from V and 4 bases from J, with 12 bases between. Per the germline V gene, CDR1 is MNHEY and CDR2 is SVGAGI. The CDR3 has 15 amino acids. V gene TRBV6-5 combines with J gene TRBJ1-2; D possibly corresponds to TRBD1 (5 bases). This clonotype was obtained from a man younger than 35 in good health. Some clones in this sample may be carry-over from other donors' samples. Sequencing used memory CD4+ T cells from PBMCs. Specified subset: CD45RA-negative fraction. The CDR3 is CASSYSRRGTYGYTF. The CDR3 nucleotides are TGTGCCAGCAGTTACTCGCGACGTGGGACCTATGGCTACACCTTC.